This T cell receptor (beta chain) was obtained from a study of blood T cell repertoires in COVID-19. On the study more broadly: From T cells, B-cell-depleted T cells, or PBMCs came the material, which was cDNA or gDNA.

The germline gives CDR1 LGHNA, CDR2 YSLEER. The CDR3 is 15 amino acids. V dropped 0 bases and J dropped 4; count of bases not matched to a gene: 5. Donors in Cohort 3 counted as recovered after two negative PCRs, clearance, or symptom resolution. The protocol was immunoSEQ multiplex PCR, while the TCRdb copy is restricted to in-frame clones and leaves out a portion. In the table there are approximately 200,000 clones, around 85% of which are singletons. The genes are TRBV4-3 and TRBJ2-7; TRBD1 agrees at 8 bases. This clonotype originated in a man in his forties who had recovered from COVID-19. The specimen sequenced was PBMCs or T cells enriched from blood (not recorded which). This chain's CDR3 is CASSQDAQGAYEQYF. The DNA of the CDR3 is TGCGCCAGCAGCCAAGATGCGCAGGGGGCGTACGAGCAGTACTTC.